The 30 T cell receptor beta chains below come from one sample, sequenced in a study of blood T cell repertoires in COVID-19. TCRdb's copy holds only in-frame clones and misses some; the assay was immunoSEQ multiplex PCR. The sample has approximately 150,000 clones; about four fifths are singletons. Specimen: peripheral blood. These receptors originate from a man between 65 and 85 years old who had recovered from COVID-19.

This clone was observed a handful of times. The rearrangement links TRBV5-6 to TRBJ2-1, with 10 bases fitting TRBD2. Unmatched junction bases numbered 9, after V lost 0 bases and J lost 6 bases. Germline V CDR1 and CDR2: SGHDT, YYEEEE. This CDR3 is built from 17 residues. CDR3 sequence (DNA): TGTGCCAGCAGCTTGGGGTTTCTAGCGGGAGTCACCAATGAGCAGTTCTTC. It specifies CASSLGFLAGVTNEQFF.

This chain joins TRBV24-1 and TRBJ2-2, with D possibly matching TRBD1 (5 bases). This CDR3 spans 17 amino acids. Germline CDR1 and CDR2: KGHDR and SFDVKD. Trimming shortened V by 2 bases and J by 1 base, and 13 bases separated the two germline ends. The CDR3 region is CATSDSGWGGNTGELFF. In nucleotides, the CDR3 is TGTGCCACCAGTGATTCGGGCTGGGGCGGGAACACCGGGGAGCTGTTTTTT.

This clone was counted once. V usage is TRBV30 and J usage is TRBJ2-5; 12 bases map to TRBD1. This CDR3 is 15 amino acids long. Germline V gene data show CDR1 as GTSNPN and CDR2 as SVGIG (reference sequence). Trimming at V came to 0 bases and at J to 4 bases, leaving 3 bases not matched to a gene. The DNA for the CDR3 is TGTGCCTGGAGTGTAGGGACAGGGGGCCGAGAGACCCAGTACTTC. It codes for CAWSVGTGGRETQYF.

The chain is built from TRBV5-6 and TRBJ2-5; 12 bases are a match to TRBD2. The V and J ends lost 4 bases and 0 bases, in that order; junction bases with no gene match: 10. This CDR3 region has 18 residues. The germline gives CDR1 SGHDT, CDR2 YYEEEE. CDR3 loop: CASSILAGGPLYQETQYF. The CDR3 DNA follows: TGTGCCAGCAGCATACTAGCGGGAGGCCCACTGTACCAAGAGACCCAGTACTTC.

A few counts support this clone. This chain joins TRBV19 and TRBJ2-1, with TRBD1 identical over 8 bases. Trimming removed 4 bases from V and 8 bases from J; junction bases left unmatched: 1. The length of the CDR3 is 12 residues. CDR1 and CDR2 from the germline V gene are LNHDA and SQIVND (reference sequence). The CDR3 spells CASSTQGDEQFF. The CDR3 bases are TGTGCCAGTAGTACACAGGGGGATGAGCAGTTCTTC.

The chain has TRBV19 and TRBJ1-1; D gene uncertain. V lost 4 bases and J lost 2, with 5 bases in between. The CDR3 contains 12 residues. The V gene's germline CDR1 is LNHDA and CDR2 SQIVND (reference sequence). The CDR3 is CASSTFNTEAFF. The CDR3 DNA is TGTGCCAGTAGTACCTTTAACACTGAAGCTTTCTTT.

This clone came up many times. This chain uses TRBV1 with TRBJ1-1. TRBV1 is classified as a pseudogene. The CDR3 has 16 amino acids. CDR3 sequence: CTSSPPGLLVNTEAFF. The CDR3 DNA reads TGCACCAGCAGTCCACCGGGACTCCTCGTTAACACTGAAGCTTTCTTT.

This chain connects TRBV5-1 to TRBJ2-3, with D uncertain. The CDR3 extends over 14 amino acids. Per germline, CDR1 SGHRS and CDR2 YFSETQ. V dropped 4 bases and J dropped 3 bases, with 12 bases sitting between them. The CDR3 spells CASSPTVGTDTQYF. The CDR3 coding sequence is TGCGCCAGCAGCCCAACTGTCGGTACAGATACGCAGTATTTT.

The CDR3 DNA is TGTGCCATCAGTGGGGAGGGGACTGGCTACACCTTC. Amino acids: CAISGEGTGYTF. The rearrangement joins TRBV10-3 to TRBJ1-2, with D possibly being TRBD1 (5 bases). Trimming pared 4 bases from V and 7 bases from J, leaving 10 bases between. Germline V gene data show CDR1 as ENHRY and CDR2 as SYGVKD. The CDR3 consists of 12 residues.

About this clone: This CDR3 is also generated by other DNA sequences in the sample. This rearrangement joins TRBV5-4 to TRBJ2-3; TRBD2 might be the D (6 bases). The V end was cut by 4 bases, the J end by 1 base, with 13 bases between. Germline V gene sequence: CDR1 SGHNT, CDR2 YYREEE (reference sequence). The CDR3 loop spans 15 amino acids. The CDR3 loop reads CASSPGGAGTDTQYF. In DNA, the CDR3 is TGTGCCAGCAGCCCCGGGGGAGCTGGCACAGATACGCAGTATTTT.

This clone occurred once. This rearrangement joins TRBV18 to TRBJ2-7, with 8 bases that match TRBD2. V shed 0 bases and J 4 bases; nucleotides not matched to a gene: 5. Germline CDR1 is KGHSH and CDR2 is LQKENI. This CDR3 contains 15 residues. Here the CDR3 DNA reads TGTGCCAGCTCACCACCCAGCGGGAGTCGGTACGAGCAGTACTTC. Protein: CASSPPSGSRYEQYF. The whole variable domain, filled in from reference TRBV18 and TRBJ2-7, reads NAGVMQNPRHLVRRRGQEARLRCSPMKGHSHVYWYRQLPEEGLKFMVYLQKENIIDESGMPKERFSAEFPKEGPSILRIQQVVRGDSAAYFCASSPPSGSRYEQYFGPGTRLTVT.

The gene calls are TRBV10-3 and TRBJ2-3; 15 bases agree with TRBD2. Trimming removed 10 bases from V and 5 bases from J; junction bases left unmatched: 4. This CDR3 has 14 amino acids. Germline V gene sequence: CDR1 ENHRY, CDR2 SYGVKD. CDR3 amino acids: CATGLAGGQDTQYF. In DNA form, the CDR3 reads TGTGCCACCGGACTAGCGGGAGGGCAAGATACGCAGTATTTT.

The V call is TRBV13, the J call TRBJ1-3; D unclear. The CDR3 runs to 15 residues. Trimming removed 1 base from V and 2 bases from J, with 9 bases in between. In germline, CDR1 is PRHDT, CDR2 FYEKMQ (reference sequence). The CDR3 protein is CASSLAFSPGNTIYF. The CDR3 nucleotides read TGTGCCAGCAGCTTAGCCTTCTCCCCTGGAAACACCATATATTTT.

V gene TRBV7-7 combines with J gene TRBJ2-3; D possibly corresponds to TRBD2 (5 bases). Trimming shortened V by 1 base and J by 0 bases, and 14 bases separated the two germline ends. Per the germline V gene, CDR1 is SSHAT and CDR2 is FNYEAQ (reference sequence). The CDR3 is 17 residues long. The CDR3 sequence is CASSLGAGGPSTDTQYF. The DNA for the CDR3 is TGTGCCAGCAGCTTAGGGGCTGGAGGACCTAGCACAGATACGCAGTATTTT.

The chain carries TRBV3-1 (or the pseudogene TRBV3-2) and TRBJ2-7; 9 bases map to TRBD1. Germline CDR1 and CDR2: LGHDT and YNNKEL (reference sequence). J was trimmed by 3 bases and V by 1 base; bases with no gene match: 4. This CDR3 region has 15 residues. The CDR3 nucleotides read TGTGCCAGCAGCCAAGCCGGGACAGGGATCTACGAGCAGTACTTC. Its protein product is CASSQAGTGIYEQYF.

This chain uses TRBV27 with TRBJ2-7, with a weak D call TRBD2 (5 bases). Trimming removed 5 bases from V and 1 base from J, with 12 bases in between. Germline CDR1 MNHEY, CDR2 SMNVEV (reference sequence). The CDR3 is 14 residues long. For the CDR3, the DNA is TGTGCCAGCAGTCCCTTTTGGGAGTCCTACGAGCAGTACTTC. It encodes CASSPFWESYEQYF.

The chain recombines TRBV20-1 with TRBJ2-7, with TRBD1 identical over 7 bases. Germline V gives CDR1 DFQATT, CDR2 SNEGSKA (reference sequence). The CDR3 totals 14 residues. Unmatched junction bases numbered 5, after V lost 3 bases and J lost 0 bases. The CDR3 DNA reads as TGCAGTGCTAGTCAGGGGGAGAGCTCCTACGAGCAGTACTTC. This encodes CSASQGESSYEQYF.

This clone has just a few counts. The chain is built from TRBV27 and TRBJ2-1; TRBD2 aligns across 9 bases. Trimming cost V 7 bases and J 6 bases; bases outside gene matches: 13. The CDR3 sequence is 16 residues long. Germline V lookup: CDR1 MNHEY, CDR2 SMNVEV (reference sequence). The DNA for the CDR3 is TGTGCCAGCACCCCGCCCGCGGGAGGGCCCGTCAATGAGCAGTTCTTC. This sequence encodes CASTPPAGGPVNEQFF.

V gene TRBV18 combines with J gene TRBJ1-2; 7 bases are a match to TRBD1. The trim removed 0 bases at V and 0 bases at J, leaving 1 base unmatched. Germline V gives CDR1 KGHSH, CDR2 LQKENI. The CDR3 runs 15 residues. The CDR3: CASSPPGQTNYGYTF. CDR3 DNA: TGTGCCAGCTCACCACCGGGACAGACTAACTATGGCTACACCTTC.

This clone was counted a few times. The chain has TRBV5-1 and TRBJ2-1; 8 bases are shared with TRBD1. With V trimmed by 7 bases and J by 4 bases, 4 bases remained unmatched. This CDR3 contains 13 residues. The germline V gene encodes CDR1 SGHRS and CDR2 YFSETQ. CDR3 coding DNA: TGCGCCAGCGCCGACAGGGGTTACAATGAGCAGTTCTTC. Its protein product is CASADRGYNEQFF.

The chain carries TRBV3-1 (or the pseudogene TRBV3-2) and TRBJ2-7; 12 bases fit TRBD2. Trimming removed 6 bases from V and 4 bases from J; junction bases left unmatched: 7. CDR3 size: 15 residues. The V gene's germline CDR1 is LGHDT and CDR2 YNNKEL (reference sequence). Here the CDR3 reads CASSLAGGREYEQYF. The CDR3 region has the DNA TGTGCCAGCAGTCTAGCGGGAGGGAGAGAATACGAGCAGTACTTC.

The chain carries TRBV5-1 and TRBJ2-2, with D possibly TRBD1 on 5 matching bases. This CDR3 has 17 amino acids. V shed 1 base and J shed 4 bases, with 17 bases lying between them. Looked up from germline, CDR1 is SGHRS and CDR2 is YFSETQ. The DNA of the CDR3 is TGCGCCAGCAGCTTGCTTGATCGCAGGGTGGGCACCGGGGAGCTGTTTTTT. It codes for CASSLLDRRVGTGELFF.

The chain recombines TRBV4-1 with TRBJ2-7, with D possibly being TRBD2 (5 bases). CDR1 and CDR2 (germline): MGHRA, YSYEKL. CDR3 size: 14 residues. Trimming cost V 1 base and J 4 bases, with 11 bases left between them. The CDR3 nucleotides read TGCGCCAGCAGCCAAGCGGGGTTTCTGTACGAGCAGTACTTC. The encoded protein is CASSQAGFLYEQYF.

The CDR3: CASSSRDSSSYNEQFF. CDR3 sequence (DNA): TGTGCCAGCAGCTCGAGGGACAGCAGCTCCTACAATGAGCAGTTCTTC. V usage is TRBV11-1 and J usage is TRBJ2-1; 7 positions match TRBD1. Losses at the gene ends were 4 bases for V and 0 bases for J; bases not matched to a gene: 6. CDR1 is SGHAT, CDR2 FQDESV, per germline (reference sequence). The CDR3 has 16 residues.

The rearrangement links TRBV6-1 to TRBJ2-7; TRBD1 might be the D (6 bases). The CDR3 covers 13 residues. The germline gives CDR1 MNHNS, CDR2 SASEGT. The V gene lost 2 bases and the J gene lost 6 bases, with 11 bases spanning the gap. CDR3 loop: CASSEWTEREQYF. In nucleotides, the CDR3 is TGTGCCAGCAGTGAATGGACAGAACGCGAGCAGTACTTC.

The chain couples TRBV6-5 to TRBJ2-7; a weak D match, TRBD1 (6 bases). The germline V and J ends were trimmed by 5 bases and 2 bases, with 13 bases remaining between them. Germline CDR1 is MNHEY and CDR2 is SVGAGI. The CDR3 is 14 residues long. Here the CDR3 reads CASSNREVTYEQYF. CDR3 nucleotide sequence: TGTGCCAGCAGTAACAGGGAAGTGACCTACGAGCAGTACTTC.

This chain connects TRBV7-3 to TRBJ2-3, with 10 nucleotides matching TRBD2. V shed 0 bases, J shed 1 base, and the junction held 10 bases outside the gene matches. The germline gives CDR1 SGHTA, CDR2 FQGTGA. This CDR3 has 19 residues. CDR3 sequence (DNA): TGTGCCAGCAGCTTAACCTCAGCGGGAGGGCCAAGTCGCACAGATACGCAGTATTTT. Translating gives CASSLTSAGGPSRTDTQYF.

The chain carries TRBV9 and TRBJ2-7; tentatively, D is TRBD2 (5 bases). The CDR3 covers 12 residues. V lost 4 bases and J lost 6, with 11 bases in between. Germline V gives CDR1 SGDLS, CDR2 YYNGEE. CDR3 loop: CASSPPEGEQYF. For the CDR3, the DNA is TGTGCCAGCAGCCCCCCCGAGGGCGAGCAGTACTTC.

V gene TRBV7-6 combines with J gene TRBJ2-2; 13 positions match TRBD2. The J segment lost 5 bases and the V segment lost 6 bases, leaving 9 bases of the junction unmatched. The CDR3 is made up of 17 amino acids. CDR1 SGHVS and CDR2 FNYEAQ come from the germline V gene. CDR3 in DNA: TGTGCCAGCAGTTCCCCAACTAGCGGGAGGGGGACCGGGGAGCTGTTTTTT. Amino acids: CASSSPTSGRGTGELFF.

This clone was seen only a few times. V gene TRBV3-1 (or the pseudogene TRBV3-2) combines with J gene TRBJ2-7, with D possibly matching TRBD1 (6 bases). The CDR3 runs to 17 residues. Trimming pared 4 bases from V and 0 bases from J, leaving 19 bases between. Looked up from germline, CDR1 is LGHDT and CDR2 is YNNKEL (reference sequence). The CDR3 region is CASSPWAGQRGSYEQYF. CDR3 in DNA: TGTGCCAGCAGCCCTTGGGCTGGACAGCGAGGCTCCTACGAGCAGTACTTC.